One and the same sample provided the 4 T cell receptor beta chains below, sequenced in a study of T-cell memory formation after mild COVID-19. Via MiXCR, TCRdb re-called the 5' RACE reads, giving one row per CDR3 protein. The sample consists of about 390,000 distinct CDR3 sequences, about 16% of them appearing once. Sequencing used PBMCs or a T cell subset sorted from them (not recorded which). These TCRs come from a man aged 18 to 30 who had mild COVID-19 (a few samples of this study predate the infection). Cell type and time point are not known.

The chain combines TRBV5-5 with TRBJ1-5; possible D gene TRBD1, 5 bases. The CDR3 extends over 15 amino acids. Germline CDR1 is SGHKS and CDR2 is YYEKEE (reference sequence). Trimming removed 4 bases from V and 9 bases from J, with 20 bases in between. CDR3 residues: CASSTHPGMPGPQHF. CDR3 nucleotide sequence: TGTGCCAGCAGCACCCACCCAGGGATGCCCGGGCCCCAGCATTTT.

The chain recombines TRBV6-5 with TRBJ2-7, with TRBD1 matching 9 bases. The CDR3 consists of 15 residues. Looked up from germline, CDR1 is MNHEY and CDR2 is SVGAGI. Unmatched junction bases numbered 11, after V lost 5 bases and J lost 6 bases. CDR3 sequence reads: CASSTTGTGQSEQYF. CDR3 nucleotides: TGTGCCAGCAGTACCACCGGGACAGGGCAGAGCGAGCAGTACTTC.

V and J are TRBV10-3 and TRBJ2-5; tentative D call: TRBD2 (6 bases). V gave up 2 bases and J gave up 2 bases, with 6 bases separating them. Germline assignment: CDR1 ENHRY and CDR2 SYGVKD. The CDR3 runs to 13 residues. The CDR3 DNA sequence: TGTGCCATCAGTGAGCGGGGGCAAGAGACCCAGTACTTC. Residues: CAISERGQETQYF.

This sequence joins TRBV7-8 and TRBJ2-7, with TRBD2 identical over 9 bases. With 5 bases clipped from V and 5 bases from J, the junction kept 7 bases outside the gene matches. Germline CDR1 and CDR2: SGHVS and FQNEAQ. This CDR3 region has 14 residues. The CDR3 loop reads CASSPLLAGDEQYF. The CDR3 bases are TGTGCCAGCAGCCCCCTACTAGCGGGTGACGAGCAGTACTTC.